This T cell receptor (beta chain) comes out of a study of OX40 agonist ivuxolimab in advanced cancers. Study-level information: Patients got intravenous ivuxolimab at 0.01 to 10 mg/kg every 2 weeks. At 75% to 90% male, the cohort had a mean age of 60 years, ranging from about 20 to 79. Hepatocellular carcinoma, melanoma, renal cell or head and neck cancer affected the dose-escalation patients.

The CDR3 is 16 residues long. In germline, CDR1 is MDHEN, CDR2 SYDVKM. Trimming took off 4 bases at V and 4 bases at J, with 19 bases between the two ends. Profiled with immunoSEQ multiplex PCR; TCRdb holds only in-frame clones, not every one. The sample includes 100,000 to 140,000 clones, around 90% of them seen just once. The sample consisted of CD4+ or CD8+ T cells sorted from blood, taken in a trial of the OX40 agonist ivuxolimab. The genes are TRBV28 and TRBJ1-1, with D perhaps matching TRBD1 (6 bases). This receptor was identified in an adult with an advanced solid tumor such as melanoma, head and neck, liver or kidney cancer. The CDR3 loop reads CASSSMTGRPSTEAFF. CDR3 coding DNA: TGTGCCAGCAGTTCCATGACAGGCCGACCGTCCACTGAAGCTTTCTTT.